This entry lists 29 T cell receptor beta chains sequenced from one sample in a study of T cell responses to AZD1222 COVID-19 vaccine. The table came from immunoSEQ multiplex PCR; TCRdb's copy has only in-frame clones and leaves some out. The sample carries some 83,000 clones, 75% to 90% recorded once. Source: peripheral blood, taken 28 days after the second AZD1222 dose. These receptors were collected from an adult who received the AZD1222 COVID-19 vaccine.

The CDR3 nucleotides read TGTGCCAGCAGCCCTATACCCCCCGGGGAAGCTGGAAACACCATATATTTT. It codes for CASSPIPPGEAGNTIYF. The chain has TRBV9 and TRBJ1-3; D is unclear. The CDR3 extends over 17 amino acids. The germline V gene has CDR1 SGDLS and CDR2 YYNGEE. The V end lost 4 bases, the J end lost 2 bases, and 19 bases lay between the germline ends.

The chain is built from TRBV25-1 and TRBJ1-2; D is ambiguous. Trimming stripped 6 bases from V and 2 bases from J, with 10 bases between. CDR1 is MGHDK and CDR2 is SYGVNS in the germline V gene. The CDR3 consists of 13 residues. The CDR3 here is CASSSAGNYGYTF. The CDR3 bases are TGTGCCAGCAGCAGTGCCGGAAACTATGGCTACACCTTC.

V gene TRBV29-1 combines with J gene TRBJ2-1; D assignment may be TRBD1 or TRBD2 (5 bases each). This CDR3 spans 11 amino acids. V was trimmed by 4 bases and J by 6 bases, leaving 7 bases between them. CDR1 is SQVTM and CDR2 is ANQGSEA in the germline V gene. DNA of the CDR3: TGCAGCGTTGGAGGGACCAATGAGCAGTTCTTC. Translated, it gives CSVGGTNEQFF.

The V call is TRBV11-2, the J call TRBJ1-1; TRBD1 agrees at 7 bases. Germline CDR1 is SGHAT and CDR2 is FQNNGV. There are 15 residues in the CDR3. The trim removed 4 bases at V and 6 bases at J, leaving 11 bases unmatched. CDR3 residues: CASSSLTGPLAEAFF. CDR3 in DNA: TGTGCCAGCAGCTCACTGACAGGGCCCTTAGCTGAAGCTTTCTTT. The full variable domain, with the rest looked up from reference TRBV11-2 and TRBJ1-1, is EAGVAQSPRYKIIEKRQSVAFWCNPISGHATLYWYQQILGQGPKLLIQFQNNGVVDDSQLPKDRFSAERLKGVDSTLKIQPAKLEDSAVYLCASSSLTGPLAEAFFGQGTRLTVV.

The genes are TRBV6-1 and TRBJ2-2; 13 bases align to TRBD2. Germline V lookup: CDR1 MNHNS, CDR2 SASEGT. Germline trimming cut 6 bases from V and 4 bases from J; bases unmatched to any gene: 8. The CDR3 contains 17 residues. The CDR3 region has the DNA TGTGCCAGCAGCGAACTAGCGGGGGGGACGGCCACCGGGGAGCTGTTTTTT. This sequence encodes CASSELAGGTATGELFF.

The gene calls are TRBV7-2 and TRBJ1-1; D perhaps matches TRBD1 (5 bases). Trimming took off 5 bases at V and 8 bases at J, with 12 bases between the two ends. The germline gives CDR1 SGHTA, CDR2 FQGNSA. This CDR3 comprises 12 residues. CDR3 residues: CASSVPGVEAFF. In DNA, the CDR3 is TGTGCCAGCAGCGTCCCGGGGGTAGAAGCTTTCTTT.

The chain is built from TRBV19 and TRBJ1-1; TRBD1 is a possible D gene (5 bases). V was clipped by 4 bases and J by 0 bases, with 9 bases between them. Germline V gene lookup returns CDR1 LNHDA and CDR2 SQIVND (reference sequence). The CDR3 contains 14 residues. The CDR3 loop is CASSTGTMNTEAFF. The CDR3 region has the DNA TGTGCCAGTAGTACAGGGACTATGAACACTGAAGCTTTCTTT.

The V call is TRBV20-1, the J call TRBJ2-5, with 8 nucleotides matching TRBD1. The germline CDR1 and CDR2 sequences are DFQATT and SNEGSKA (reference sequence). CDR3 length: 11 amino acids. V dropped 6 bases and J dropped 10; count of bases not matched to a gene: 7. CDR3 residues: CSAWTGTDQYF. CDR3 in DNA: TGCAGTGCCTGGACAGGGACCGACCAGTACTTC.

This chain joins TRBV5-1 and TRBJ2-7; D is ambiguous. Trimming stripped 2 bases from V and 1 base from J, with 10 bases between. Germline CDR1 is SGHRS and CDR2 is YFSETQ. This CDR3 contains 14 residues. CDR3: CASSLLSQSYEQYF. In DNA form, the CDR3 reads TGCGCCAGCAGCTTACTCTCACAGTCCTACGAGCAGTACTTC. Together with reference TRBV5-1 and TRBJ2-7, the CDR3 gives the full variable domain: KAGVTQTPRYLIKTRGQQVTLSCSPISGHRSVSWYQQTPGQGLQFLFEYFSETQRNKGNFPGRFSGRQFSNSRSEMNVSTLELGDSALYLCASSLLSQSYEQYFGPGTRLTVT.

The V and J genes are TRBV4-1 and TRBJ2-2; 11 bases are a match to TRBD2. V shed 0 bases and J 5 bases; nucleotides not matched to a gene: 5. The CDR3 is made up of 17 amino acids. Germline V gives CDR1 MGHRA, CDR2 YSYEKL. CDR3 protein: CASSQEGLAGGTGELFF. CDR3 DNA: TGCGCCAGCAGCCAAGAAGGTCTAGCGGGGGGTACCGGGGAGCTGTTTTTT.

The V and J genes are TRBV3-1 (or the pseudogene TRBV3-2) and TRBJ1-2; D is perhaps TRBD1 (5 bases). Trimming shortened V by 4 bases and J by 5 bases, and 17 bases separated the two germline ends. The CDR3 runs to 15 residues. Germline CDR1 and CDR2: LGHDT and YNNKEL (reference sequence). In DNA, the CDR3 is TGTGCCAGCAGCCCTAAGCGTGACAGCTTTTATGGCTACACCTTC. Protein: CASSPKRDSFYGYTF.

The V gene is TRBV18, the J gene TRBJ2-7; no reliable D call. The CDR3 covers 13 residues. Germline V gene lookup returns CDR1 KGHSH and CDR2 LQKENI. Trimming shortened V by 2 bases and J by 2 bases, and 7 bases separated the two germline ends. CDR3 DNA: TGTGCCAGCTCACCAAGGGCTACCTACGAGCAGTACTTC. Protein product: CASSPRATYEQYF.

The gene calls are TRBV7-8 and TRBJ1-1; no clear D. Germline V gene sequence: CDR1 SGHVS, CDR2 FQNEAQ. V was pared by 6 bases and J by 10 bases, with 15 bases between. The CDR3 spans 12 residues. The CDR3, as DNA: TGTGCCAGCAGGCATGGGAGGAACGGAGCTTTCTTT. This translates into CASRHGRNGAFF.

The chain carries TRBV4-1 and TRBJ1-5; TRBD1 agrees at 7 bases. V was pared by 0 bases and J by 1 base, with 3 bases of the junction left unmatched. This CDR3 has 16 amino acids. Germline lookup yields CDR1 MGHRA and CDR2 YSYEKL. CDR3 coding DNA: TGCGCCAGCAGCCAAGAAACAGGGGAGAGCAATCAGCCCCAGCATTTT. Encoded protein: CASSQETGESNQPQHF.

The table lists this clone with many counts. The chain couples TRBV20-1 to TRBJ2-5; tentatively, D is TRBD1 (5 bases). V was pared by 7 bases and J by 4 bases, with 10 bases between. This CDR3 has 11 amino acids. Germline assignment: CDR1 DFQATT and CDR2 SNEGSKA (reference sequence). This CDR3 reads CSVQGGETQYF. In nucleotides, the CDR3 is TGCAGTGTCCAGGGTGGAGAGACCCAGTACTTC.

The count of this clone is one. V and J are TRBV7-2 and TRBJ2-5, with TRBD1 matching 9 bases. This CDR3 spans 13 amino acids. The trim removed 8 bases at V and 5 bases at J, leaving 6 bases unmatched. In germline, CDR1 is SGHTA, CDR2 FQGNSA. The CDR3 protein is CASCRQGGETQYF. The CDR3 DNA reads as TGTGCCAGCTGCAGACAGGGGGGGGAGACCCAGTACTTC.

This rearrangement joins TRBV27 to TRBJ1-2; D is perhaps TRBD1 (5 bases). Germline CDR1 and CDR2: MNHEY and SMNVEV (reference sequence). Between the trimmed V and J ends, which lost 3 bases and 0 bases, there was a span of 11 bases. This CDR3 is built from 15 residues. CDR3 DNA sequence: TGTGCCAGCAGTTTGAGGGGCTACCCTAACTATGGCTACACCTTC. Translation gives CASSLRGYPNYGYTF.

As DNA, the CDR3 is TGTGCCAGCAGTGATCCTACAGGGGGCGAAACTGAAGCTTTCTTT. Its protein product is CASSDPTGGETEAFF. The chain is built from TRBV25-1 and TRBJ1-1, with 9 nucleotides matching TRBD1. Per the germline V gene, CDR1 is MGHDK and CDR2 is SYGVNS. The V and J ends lost 3 bases and 5 bases, in that order; junction bases with no gene match: 7. The CDR3 sequence is 15 residues long.

This clone appeared once. The CDR3 nucleotides are TGTGCCTGGAGTGCCACAGGGAGTGGCTACACCTTC. Its translation: CAWSATGSGYTF. V gene TRBV30 combines with J gene TRBJ1-2; TRBD1 is a possible D gene (6 bases). CDR3 size: 12 residues. Trimming shortened V by 1 base and J by 7 bases, and 10 bases separated the two germline ends. Germline V gives CDR1 GTSNPN, CDR2 SVGIG (reference sequence).

The chain recombines TRBV7-6 with TRBJ2-7; no firm D call. The CDR3 runs 17 residues. Germline V gene data show CDR1 as SGHVS and CDR2 as FNYEAQ. Trimming stripped 1 base from V and 3 bases from J, with 19 bases between. The CDR3 region has the DNA TGTGCCAGCAGCTTAGGGCCCATGGCAGGCCGAAACTACGAGCAGTACTTC. It specifies CASSLGPMAGRNYEQYF.

The V and J genes are TRBV9 and TRBJ2-5, with a tentative D call TRBD2 (5 bases). The V end lost 0 bases, the J end lost 5 bases, and 11 bases lay between the germline ends. CDR1 and CDR2 from the germline V gene are SGDLS and YYNGEE. CDR3 size: 14 residues. CDR3 bases: TGTGCCAGCAGCGTAGTGGGGAGAGGGGAGACCCAGTACTTC. Amino acids: CASSVVGRGETQYF.

The rearrangement joins TRBV6-5 to TRBJ1-1; D gene unclear. V lost 0 bases to trimming and J lost 7 bases, with 6 bases between them. The germline gives CDR1 MNHEY, CDR2 SVGAGI. CDR3 length: 12 residues. The CDR3 loop reads CASSYSFGEAFF. The CDR3 DNA sequence: TGTGCCAGCAGTTACTCGTTCGGTGAAGCTTTCTTT.

CDR3 sequence reads: CASSLWSSGGSTDTQYF. CDR3 sequence (DNA): TGTGCCAGCAGTTTATGGTCTAGCGGGGGATCCACAGATACGCAGTATTTT. The chain is built from TRBV28 and TRBJ2-3, with 10 bases matching TRBD2. From germline, CDR1 is MDHEN and CDR2 SYDVKM. The CDR3 is 17 amino acids. The ends lost 0 bases at V and 2 bases at J; junction bases unmatched: 5.

This chain links TRBV5-4 with TRBJ1-1, with D possibly TRBD1 on 6 matching bases. Trimming cost V 4 bases and J 0 bases, with 16 bases left between them. The CDR3 contains 16 residues. The V gene's germline CDR1 is SGHNT and CDR2 YYREEE (reference sequence). The CDR3 coding sequence is TGTGCCAGCAGCCCGATGGGAGAGGGGGTGAACACTGAAGCTTTCTTT. Its protein is CASSPMGEGVNTEAFF.

There are a few counts of this clone. This chain joins TRBV28 and TRBJ1-5; possibly TRBD1 for D (6 bases). Deletions cut 5 bases from V and 1 base from J, with 18 bases between. The CDR3 length is 17 residues. The germline V gene has CDR1 MDHEN and CDR2 SYDVKM. The CDR3 bases are TGTGCCAGCAGTCCCCCCAACAGGGTCCGGAGCAATCAGCCCCAGCATTTT. Translated: CASSPPNRVRSNQPQHF.

V is TRBV4-3 and J is TRBJ1-2; D remains ambiguous. The CDR3 contains 18 residues. The germline gives CDR1 LGHNA, CDR2 YSLEER. V was shortened by 0 bases and J by 5 bases, with 22 bases between the two germline ends. For the CDR3, the DNA is TGCGCCAGCAGCCAAGATCGCCGCCGACATGGGTCCGCTTATGGCTACACCTTC. It codes for CASSQDRRRHGSAYGYTF.

This clone was recorded only once. The CDR3 protein is CASSSDSYEQYF. Written as DNA, the CDR3 is TGCGCCAGCAGCTCCGACAGTTACGAGCAGTACTTC. The chain employs TRBV5-1 and TRBJ2-7; D is possibly TRBD1 (5 bases). The CDR3 loop spans 12 amino acids. V lost 3 bases and J 4 bases, leaving 8 bases between the germline ends. Germline V gives CDR1 SGHRS, CDR2 YFSETQ.

J is TRBJ2-3 and V is TRBV27; D is uncertain. The V end was cut by 5 bases, the J end by 0 bases, with 12 bases between. CDR1 MNHEY and CDR2 SMNVEV come from the germline V gene (reference sequence). CDR3 length equals 15 residues. This CDR3 is CASSPAIPSTDTQYF. CDR3 coding DNA: TGTGCCAGCAGTCCCGCGATCCCGAGCACAGATACGCAGTATTTT.

The chain combines TRBV18 with TRBJ2-3; TRBD2 matches 13 bases. V lost 5 bases to trimming and J lost 6 bases; unmatched junction nucleotides: 5. CDR3 length equals 15 residues. CDR1 is KGHSH, CDR2 LQKENI, per germline. CDR3 sequence reads: CASSAGLAGVDTQYF. The CDR3 DNA reads as TGTGCCAGCTCAGCAGGACTAGCGGGGGTGGATACGCAGTATTTT. Full variable domain (outside the CDR3, taken from reference TRBV18 and TRBJ2-3): NAGVMQNPRHLVRRRGQEARLRCSPMKGHSHVYWYRQLPEEGLKFMVYLQKENIIDESGMPKERFSAEFPKEGPSILRIQQVVRGDSAAYFCASSAGLAGVDTQYFGPGTRLTVL.